The 28 T cell receptor beta chains reported below all come from one sample, sequenced in a study of Graves' ophthalmopathy and Graves' hyperthyroidism. Amplification targeted the TCR beta CDR3 regions, with RNA transcripts as the source material. HTBI primers served in a first-round RT-PCR, which a second-round multiplex PCR followed. A single record per CDR3 protein comes from TCRdb applying MiXCR to the multiplex PCR reads. Of a few hundred thousand distinct CDR3 sequences in the sample, 15% to 17% were seen once. The specimen was peripheral blood. The receptor source for this set is a young woman with stable Graves' hyperthyroidism.

V is TRBV6-1 and J is TRBJ2-7; 10 bases match TRBD1. CDR3 length equals 13 residues. V gave up 10 bases and J gave up 6 bases; unmatched junction bases: 9. The germline V gene encodes CDR1 MNHNS and CDR2 SASEGT. The CDR3: CATHRDRGFEQYF. CDR3 DNA sequence: TGTGCCACTCACCGGGACAGGGGTTTCGAGCAGTACTTC.

This clonotype was counted many times. This sequence joins TRBV20-1 and TRBJ1-2; D is unresolved. The germline V gene has CDR1 DFQATT and CDR2 SNEGSKA (reference sequence). The CDR3 length is 12 residues. The V end lost 5 bases, the J end lost 0 bases, and 7 bases lay between the germline ends. The CDR3 here is CSAGSANYGYTF. As DNA, the CDR3 is TGCAGTGCTGGCTCGGCTAACTATGGCTACACCTTC.

The sample holds a few counts of this clonotype. The rearrangement joins TRBV30 to TRBJ2-7, with no clear D. Per the germline V gene, CDR1 is GTSNPN and CDR2 is SVGIG (reference sequence). The CDR3 covers 14 residues. Trimming removed 1 base at V and 0 bases at J, with 10 bases between. The CDR3 coding sequence is TGTGCCTGGAGTGAAACATCGGACTCCTACGAGCAGTACTTC. Translating gives CAWSETSDSYEQYF.

In this sample, this clonotype turned up a few times. The rearrangement joins TRBV3-1 to TRBJ1-2, with TRBD1 matching over 7 bases. The CDR3 contains 14 residues. V trimming: 5 bases; J trimming: 5 bases; junction bases outside the gene matches: 8. Germline lookup yields CDR1 LGHDT and CDR2 YNNKEL (reference sequence). The CDR3 here is CASSYEGADYGYTF. The CDR3 nucleotides read TGTGCCAGCAGCTATGAGGGGGCAGATTATGGCTACACCTTC.

This clonotype has a handful of counts. A clone one base away is much larger, so this may be a read error. The chain employs TRBV19 and TRBJ1-6; D is undetermined. CDR3 length: 13 amino acids. Germline CDR1 reads LNHDA; CDR2 reads SQIVND (reference sequence). The CDR3 DNA reads TGTGCCAGTAGTAGGAGGGCTAATTCACACCTCCACTTT. Translation gives CASSRRANSHLHF.

This clonotype was detected many times. This sequence joins TRBV7-3 and TRBJ1-5; D gene ambiguous. Germline-derived CDR1 and CDR2 are SGHTA and FQGTGA. Trimming removed 0 bases from V and 9 bases from J, with 12 bases in between. The CDR3 covers 14 residues. CDR3 amino acids: CASSLTSGEGPQHF. In nucleotides, the CDR3 is TGTGCCAGCAGCTTAACGAGTGGGGAAGGGCCCCAGCATTTT.

This clonotype was seen many times. This chain joins TRBV12-3 or TRBV12-4 and TRBJ1-1; D gene uncertain. V was shortened by 5 bases and J by 5 bases, with 18 bases between the two germline ends. This CDR3 is built from 15 residues. The CDR3 sequence is CASSQLGTRRTEAFF. CDR3 in DNA: TGTGCCAGCAGTCAATTAGGTACCAGACGGACTGAAGCTTTCTTT.

This chain connects TRBV20-1 to TRBJ1-1, with D possibly being TRBD1 (6 bases). V lost 3 bases and J lost 5, with 16 bases in between. The CDR3 is made up of 14 amino acids. Germline assignment: CDR1 DFQATT and CDR2 SNEGSKA (reference sequence). CDR3 loop: CSAREVGGRTEAFF. In nucleotides, the CDR3 is TGCAGTGCTAGGGAAGTGGGGGGCCGTACTGAAGCTTTCTTT.

This clonotype came up many times. The V call is TRBV6-1, the J call TRBJ1-2; D not resolved. V was trimmed by 5 bases and J by 3 bases, leaving 7 bases between them. The germline V gene has CDR1 MNHNS and CDR2 SASEGT. This CDR3 has 12 residues. The CDR3 region is CASSQDYYGYTF. DNA of the CDR3: TGTGCCAGCAGTCAAGACTACTATGGCTACACCTTC.

Details on this clonotype: A read error may account for a junction end that differs from germline. The chain joins TRBV5-8 to TRBJ2-5; D is possibly TRBD1 (6 bases). Germline V lookup: CDR1 SGHTS, CDR2 YDEGEE. This CDR3 has 15 amino acids. CDR3 protein: CASSGGHRAKETRYF. Here the CDR3 DNA reads TGTGCCAGCAGCGGGGGCCACAGGGCTAAAGAGACCCGGTACTTC.

This clonotype was recorded at least ten times. The V and J genes are TRBV11-2 and TRBJ1-6, with D hard to call. The CDR3 consists of 15 residues. Trimming stripped 1 base from V and 4 bases from J, with 8 bases between. The V gene's germline CDR1 is SGHAT and CDR2 FQNNGV. The CDR3 is CASSLGSQYNSPLHF. DNA for the CDR3: TGTGCCAGCAGCTTAGGCTCACAGTATAATTCACCCCTCCACTTT. Full variable domain (missing parts from reference TRBV11-2 and TRBJ1-6): EAGVAQSPRYKIIEKRQSVAFWCNPISGHATLYWYQQILGQGPKLLIQFQNNGVVDDSQLPKDRFSAERLKGVDSTLKIQPAKLEDSAVYLCASSLGSQYNSPLHFGNGTRLTVT.

This clonotype was seen ten or more times. The genes are TRBV20-1 and TRBJ1-6; TRBD1 aligns across 10 bases. Germline loops: CDR1 DFQATT, CDR2 SNEGSKA (reference sequence). This CDR3 has 16 residues. V trimming: 2 bases; J trimming: 4 bases; junction bases outside the gene matches: 5. This CDR3 is CSARTWTGGYNSPLHF. In nucleotides, the CDR3 is TGCAGTGCTAGAACCTGGACAGGGGGATATAATTCACCCCTCCACTTT.

This clonotype was counted ten times or more. V usage is TRBV2 and J usage is TRBJ2-5; D is uncertain. Germline V gives CDR1 SNHLY, CDR2 FYNNEI. The V end lost 7 bases, the J end lost 5 bases, and 17 bases lay between the germline ends. This CDR3 has 14 residues. The CDR3 nucleotides read TGTGCCAGCATTCAGACTGTCGATGGGGAGACCCAGTACTTC. It specifies CASIQTVDGETQYF. Together with reference TRBV2 and TRBJ2-5, the CDR3 gives the full variable domain: EPEVTQTPSHQVTQMGQEVILRCVPISNHLYFYWYRQILGQKVEFLVSFYNNEISEKSEIFDDQFSVERPDGSNFTLKIRSTKLEDSAMYFCASIQTVDGETQYFGPGTRLLVL.

This clonotype was recorded at least ten times. The chain employs TRBV12-3 or TRBV12-4 and TRBJ1-1, with a tentative D call TRBD1 (6 bases). CDR3 size: 14 residues. Trimming took 6 bases from V and 0 from J, leaving 11 bases between them. The CDR3 sequence: CASRLTGMNTEAFF. The CDR3 coding sequence is TGTGCCAGCAGGCTAACAGGGATGAACACTGAAGCTTTCTTT.

The chain combines TRBV27 with TRBJ2-7, with 7 bases that match TRBD1. CDR3 length equals 14 residues. V was clipped by 6 bases and J by 3 bases; unmatched bases: 8. The germline CDR1 and CDR2 sequences are MNHEY and SMNVEV (reference sequence). The CDR3 coding sequence is TGTGCCAGCAGCGAGAATACAGGGGTCTACGAGCAGTACTTC. Translated, it gives CASSENTGVYEQYF.

This clonotype was counted at least ten times. The V call is TRBV7-2, the J call TRBJ2-7, with 7 bases that match TRBD1. After removal of 5 bases from V and 9 bases from J, the junction contained 10 bases not matched to a gene. The V gene's germline CDR1 is SGHTA and CDR2 FQGNSA. This CDR3 region has 13 residues. CDR3 nucleotides: TGTGCCAGCAGCCCCACAGGGGATTTTAGGCAGTACTTC. Its protein product is CASSPTGDFRQYF.

This clonotype was seen repeatedly, ten times or more. This chain joins TRBV12-5 and TRBJ1-2, with D possibly TRBD1 on 6 matching bases. The germline gives CDR1 LGHNT, CDR2 FRNRAP. This CDR3 spans 12 amino acids. V was shortened by 7 bases and J by 7 bases, with 13 bases between the two germline ends. In nucleotides, the CDR3 is TGTGCTAGTGATAAAAACAGGGTTGGCTACACCTTC. This codes for CASDKNRVGYTF. Supplemented by reference TRBV12-5 and TRBJ1-2, the full variable domain reads DARVTQTPRHKVTEMGQEVTMRCQPILGHNTVFWYRQTMMQGLELLAYFRNRAPLDDSGMPKDRFSAEMPDATLATLKIQPSEPRDSAVYFCASDKNRVGYTFGSGTRLTVV.

As to this clonotype: An end of the junction differs from the germline gene, which may be a read error. This rearrangement joins TRBV7-7 to TRBJ2-2; 7 bases fit TRBD2. Germline V lookup: CDR1 SSHAT, CDR2 FNYEAQ (reference sequence). The CDR3 has 15 amino acids. Written as DNA, the CDR3 is TGTGCTAGCACCAAGGGCAGACTAGCAACCGGGGAGCTGTTTTTT. Its protein is CASTKGRLATGELFF.

This clonotype was observed many times. The V and J genes are TRBV6-1 and TRBJ1-3, with 8 bases lining up with TRBD1. Unmatched junction bases numbered 5, after V lost 6 bases and J lost 4 bases. The CDR3 is 14 amino acids. Germline CDR1 and CDR2: MNHNS and SASEGT. In nucleotides, the CDR3 is TGTGCCAGCAGATCTACAGGGGGAGGAAACACCATATATTTT. Translating it yields CASRSTGGGNTIYF.

This rearrangement joins TRBV15 to TRBJ1-2; D remains unclear. Looked up from germline, CDR1 is LNHNV and CDR2 is YYDKDF (reference sequence). The CDR3 is made up of 12 amino acids. Trimming took 8 bases from V and 1 from J, leaving 8 bases between them. The CDR3 reads CATSPDNYGYTF. The CDR3 DNA is TGTGCCACCTCACCGGATAACTATGGCTACACCTTC.

The J gene is TRBJ2-2, the V gene TRBV19, with D maybe TRBD1 (5 bases). The CDR3 is made up of 16 amino acids. Germline CDR1 is LNHDA and CDR2 is SQIVND (reference sequence). The V end lost 4 bases, the J end lost 3 bases, and 15 bases lay between the germline ends. Here the CDR3 reads CASSNHRWLYTGELFF. DNA for the CDR3: TGTGCCAGTAGTAATCACAGGTGGTTGTACACCGGGGAGCTGTTTTTT.

Ten or more counts support this clonotype. The chain carries TRBV25-1 and TRBJ1-2, with 7 bases that match TRBD1. CDR1 and CDR2 from the germline V gene are MGHDK and SYGVNS. V trimming: 2 bases; J trimming: 7 bases; junction bases outside the gene matches: 4. The CDR3 is 13 amino acids. CDR3 amino acids: CASSEDREGGYTF. CDR3 in DNA: TGTGCCAGCAGTGAAGACAGGGAGGGTGGCTACACCTTC.

This clonotype was seen a single time. The chain employs TRBV5-1 and TRBJ1-1; D not resolved. Trimming took off 4 bases at V and 6 bases at J, with 19 bases between the two ends. Germline CDR1 reads SGHRS; CDR2 reads YFSETQ. The CDR3 is 15 amino acids. CDR3 DNA sequence: TGCGCCAGCAGCCCCGTGCCAGGAGGCGGGGCTGAAGCTTTCTTT. Its protein is CASSPVPGGGAEAFF.

This chain links TRBV6-2 or TRBV6-3 with TRBJ2-7; unclear D gene. V lost 6 bases to trimming and J lost 0 bases, with 6 bases between them. The CDR3 covers 12 residues. The germline gives CDR1 MNHEY, CDR2 SVGEGT. CDR3 sequence (DNA): TGTGCCAGCAGCCCTTTCTCCTACGAGCAGTACTTC. Protein sequence: CASSPFSYEQYF.

This clonotype was seen a handful of times. This chain uses TRBV11-2 with TRBJ1-4; D may be TRBD1 (5 bases). The CDR3 runs 14 residues. Germline V gene lookup returns CDR1 SGHAT and CDR2 FQNNGV. Trimming took off 1 base at V and 5 bases at J, with 8 bases between the two ends. CDR3 region: CASSLAGYNEKLFF. In DNA, the CDR3 is TGTGCCAGCAGCTTAGCAGGGTACAATGAAAAACTGTTTTTT.

In this sample, this clonotype turned up many times. The chain carries TRBV24-1 and TRBJ1-5; D unresolved. The CDR3 is made up of 13 amino acids. Germline V gene data show CDR1 as KGHDR and CDR2 as SFDVKD. V was shortened by 2 bases and J by 4 bases, with 5 bases between the two germline ends. The CDR3 nucleotides read TGTGCCACCAGTGATTCGGGGAATCAGCCCCAGCATTTT. As protein: CATSDSGNQPQHF.

This clonotype was seen at least ten times. The chain links TRBV12-3 or TRBV12-4 to TRBJ2-7, with D hard to call. CDR3 length: 14 amino acids. Trimming pared 2 bases from V and 0 bases from J, leaving 8 bases between. In DNA, the CDR3 is TGTGCCAGCAGTTTACGAGGTAACTCCTACGAGCAGTACTTC. Translation: CASSLRGNSYEQYF.

This clonotype was seen at least ten times. CDR3 sequence reads: CASSSRPQLLETQYF. CDR3 sequence (DNA): TGTGCCAGCAGCTCCCGACCTCAATTATTGGAGACCCAGTACTTC. This chain uses TRBV11-2 with TRBJ2-5; D is ambiguous. Trimming left V 4 bases short and J 5 bases short, with 17 bases between. Germline CDR1 reads SGHAT; CDR2 reads FQNNGV. The CDR3 runs 15 residues.